This is a list of T cell receptor beta chains from one sample in a study of TIL therapy for anti-PD-1-resistant metastatic lung cancer. Sequencing used immunoSEQ multiplex PCR; TCRdb keeps in-frame clones, though not all of them. Of under 55,000 clones detected, 79% appear once; the ten largest clones hold about 4.8%. The sample was blood, taken at baseline. The receptor set was obtained from a woman aged 30 to 85 with non-small cell lung cancer. The CDR3 runs from the conserved cysteine through the conserved F or W.

v_call cdr3_aa
TRBV4-2 CASSPRISTDTQYF
TRBV7-9 CASTQGIGDYGYTF
TRBV6-5 CASSQGGWGEQFF
TRBV18 CASSYPGQGGNEQYF
TRBV6-1 CASSQRFPYEQYF
TRBV10-3 CAISESGDTIYF
TRBV18 CASSPLPPGQGMSYTF
TRBV30 CAWSEGGLADYNEQFF
TRBV9 CASSHGTANSPLHF
TRBV7-9 CASSEGTETQYF
TRBV10-3 CAISSPGNTEAFF
TRBV10-3 CAITRSGNEQFF
TRBV4-1 CASSQALQWDLNTEAFF
TRBV30 CAWNGDYHPFNYGYTF
TRBV19 CASSEGQGRGYEQYF
TRBV6-5 CASSMGRGATYGYTF
TRBV10-2 CASRPETGNTEAFF
TRBV5-1 CASSLAGPGNIQYF
TRBV2 CASSELTDYEQYF
TRBV5-1 CASSLASGDTDTQYF